These T cell receptor beta chains were read from a single sample in a study of blood T cell repertoires in COVID-19. Generated by immunoSEQ multiplex PCR, the TCRdb table keeps only in-frame clones and is missing some. The table has over 60,000 clones, about 92% seen once. The material sequenced was peripheral blood. These receptors all stem from a man aged 55-75 years with acute or convalescent COVID-19. The CDR3 runs from the conserved cysteine through the conserved F or W. The order of the fields is D gene, clone size, J gene, V gene, CDR3 protein, CDR3 DNA. A D gene is named only where the DNA matches it firmly. The size field is filled for only some rows; it gives once, few, many or a size class.

D: .
size: .
J: TRBJ2-2
V: TRBV27
CDR3: CASSFVSPLRTGELFF
DNA: TGTGCCAGCAGTTTCGTATCCCCTCTCAGGACCGGGGAGCTGTTTTTT

D: .
size: .
J: TRBJ2-2
V: TRBV9
CDR3: CASSQEDIGELFF
DNA: TGTGCCAGCAGCCAGGAGGATATCGGGGAGCTGTTTTTT

D: .
size: .
J: TRBJ1-5
V: TRBV18
CDR3: CASSQQGRINQPQHF
DNA: TGTGCCAGCTCGCAGCAGGGTCGGATCAATCAGCCCCAGCATTTT

D: .
size: .
J: TRBJ1-2
V: TRBV18
CDR3: CASSPLGVGDNTF
DNA: TGTGCCAGCTCACCACTCGGGGTAGGGGACAACACCTTC

D: .
size: .
J: TRBJ1-1
V: TRBV11-2
CDR3: CASSGGRATEAFF
DNA: TGTGCCAGCAGCGGCGGCAGGGCCACTGAAGCTTTCTTT

D: .
size: few
J: TRBJ1-2
V: TRBV6-5
CDR3: CASSYSPGINYGYTF
DNA: TGTGCCAGCAGTTACTCGCCAGGGATTAACTATGGCTACACCTTC

D: TRBD2
size: .
J: TRBJ2-3
V: TRBV18
CDR3: CASSPSLAGADTQYF
DNA: TGTGCCAGCTCACCAAGCCTAGCGGGGGCAGATACGCAGTATTTT

D: .
size: .
J: TRBJ2-5
V: TRBV15
CDR3: CATSRVTEGSETQYF
DNA: TGTGCCACCAGCAGAGTTACGGAGGGGTCGGAGACCCAGTACTTC

D: TRBD1
size: once
J: TRBJ2-7
V: TRBV7-9
CDR3: CASSAGTGTGIIEQYF
DNA: TGTGCCAGCAGCGCAGGAACCGGGACAGGGATTATCGAGCAGTACTTC

D: .
size: .
J: TRBJ1-3
V: TRBV5-1
CDR3: CASRNPSSGNTIYF
DNA: TGCGCCAGCAGAAACCCGAGCTCTGGAAACACCATATATTTT

D: TRBD2
size: .
J: TRBJ2-3
V: TRBV19
CDR3: CASSKGLATSSADTQYF
DNA: TGTGCCAGTAGTAAGGGACTAGCGACCTCCAGCGCAGATACGCAGTATTTT

D: TRBD1
size: .
J: TRBJ1-2
V: TRBV9
CDR3: CASSVGSGTGRRGYTF
DNA: TGTGCCAGCAGCGTAGGGAGCGGGACAGGGAGGAGAGGCTACACCTTC

D: .
size: once
J: TRBJ1-4
V: TRBV25-1
CDR3: CATSYGGLGEKLFF
DNA: TGTGCCACTTCCTACGGGGGGCTGGGTGAAAAACTGTTTTTT

D: TRBD1
size: .
J: TRBJ2-7
V: TRBV6-6
CDR3: CASNLGTGLSEQYF
DNA: TGTGCCAGCAATCTGGGGACAGGGCTTAGCGAGCAGTACTTC

D: .
size: .
J: TRBJ1-1
V: TRBV9
CDR3: CASSGVNTEAFF
DNA: TGTGCCAGCAGCGGAGTGAACACTGAAGCTTTCTTT

D: TRBD1
size: .
J: TRBJ1-1
V: TRBV7-8
CDR3: CASSLDSRTGSKAFF
DNA: TGTGCCAGCAGCTTAGATTCTCGGACAGGGAGTAAAGCTTTCTTT

D: .
size: .
J: TRBJ1-5
V: TRBV19
CDR3: CASKGASNQPQHF
DNA: TGTGCCAGTAAAGGGGCTAGCAATCAGCCCCAGCATTTT

D: TRBD1
size: .
J: TRBJ1-1
V: TRBV5-1
CDR3: CASSLRQGMGAFF
DNA: TGCGCCAGCAGCCTCCGACAGGGGATGGGAGCTTTCTTT

D: .
size: .
J: TRBJ2-2
V: TRBV7-8
CDR3: CASSPRNREGTGELFF
DNA: TGTGCCAGCAGTCCCCGCAACAGGGAAGGGACCGGGGAGCTGTTTTTT

D: .
size: .
J: TRBJ2-2
V: TRBV5-1
CDR3: CASSLAQGGTGELFF
DNA: TGCGCCAGCAGCCTGGCACAGGGTGGGACCGGGGAGCTGTTTTTT

D: .
size: few
J: TRBJ1-1
V: TRBV18
CDR3: CASSRQGNTEAFF
DNA: TGTGCCAGCTCACGCCAGGGGAACACTGAAGCTTTCTTT

D: .
size: .
J: TRBJ2-7
V: TRBV5-1
CDR3: CASSRGGVAYEQYF
DNA: TGCGCCAGCAGCCGTGGCGGGGTCGCCTACGAGCAGTACTTC

D: .
size: .
J: TRBJ2-5
V: TRBV5-1
CDR3: CASSIGQRLQETQYF
DNA: TGCGCCAGCAGCATAGGACAGAGACTCCAAGAGACCCAGTACTTC

D: .
size: once
J: TRBJ1-5
V: TRBV21-1
CDR3: CASSTDRGKDQPQHF
DNA: TGTGCCAGCAGCACCGACAGGGGGAAGGATCAGCCCCAGCATTTT

D: .
size: .
J: TRBJ2-7
V: TRBV14
CDR3: CASSQIRGYSYEQYF
DNA: TGTGCCAGCAGCCAGATCAGGGGTTATTCCTACGAGCAGTACTTC

D: TRBD1
size: once
J: TRBJ1-4
V: TRBV5-1
CDR3: CASSPNPTGSGEKLFF
DNA: TGCGCCAGCAGCCCTAACCCGACAGGGAGTGGTGAAAAACTGTTTTTT

D: .
size: .
J: TRBJ1-1
V: TRBV3-1/TRBV3-2
CDR3: CASSQEDSNTEAFF
DNA: TGTGCCAGCAGCCAAGAGGACAGCAACACTGAAGCTTTCTTT

D: TRBD2
size: few
J: TRBJ2-1
V: TRBV5-1
CDR3: CASSLWGGNEQFF
DNA: TGCGCCAGCAGCTTGTGGGGGGGAAATGAGCAGTTCTTC

D: .
size: .
J: TRBJ2-7
V: TRBV7-9
CDR3: CASSLVGVPSYEQYF
DNA: TGTGCCAGCAGCTTGGTAGGGGTTCCTTCCTACGAGCAGTACTTC

D: TRBD1
size: few
J: TRBJ1-2
V: TRBV6-6
CDR3: CASSSQGYSTF
DNA: TGTGCCAGCAGTTCACAGGGGTACTCCACCTTC

D: TRBD1
size: .
J: TRBJ1-1
V: TRBV10-3
CDR3: CAIRLTGVTEAFF
DNA: TGTGCCATCAGATTGACAGGGGTCACTGAAGCTTTCTTT

D: .
size: .
J: TRBJ2-7
V: TRBV5-1
CDR3: CASSPGRLWGGAGEQYF
DNA: TGCGCCAGCAGCCCCGGCCGCCTATGGGGGGGGGCCGGCGAGCAGTACTTC

D: .
size: once
J: TRBJ2-5
V: TRBV27
CDR3: CASSPYRAQETQYF
DNA: TGTGCCAGCAGTCCGTACAGGGCTCAAGAGACCCAGTACTTC

D: .
size: .
J: TRBJ1-1
V: TRBV3-1/TRBV3-2
CDR3: CASSQEAGDTEAFF
DNA: TGTGCCAGCAGCCAAGAGGCGGGAGACACTGAAGCTTTCTTT

D: .
size: .
J: TRBJ2-3
V: TRBV19
CDR3: CASSIVGPGSTDTQYF
DNA: TGTGCCAGTAGTATAGTTGGGCCAGGGAGCACAGATACGCAGTATTTT

D: TRBD1
size: .
J: TRBJ1-5
V: TRBV19
CDR3: CASSNPGTGGRQPQHF
DNA: TGTGCCAGTAGTAACCCTGGGACAGGGGGCCGTCAGCCCCAGCATTTT

D: .
size: .
J: TRBJ1-1
V: TRBV18
CDR3: CASSNGMGTEAFF
DNA: TGTGCCAGCTCAAACGGGATGGGAACTGAAGCTTTCTTT

D: TRBD1
size: .
J: TRBJ1-1
V: TRBV5-1
CDR3: CASSFSPFQGAVMNTEAFF
DNA: TGCGCCAGCAGCTTCTCGCCGTTTCAGGGGGCGGTTATGAACACTGAAGCTTTCTTT

D: .
size: few
J: TRBJ1-3
V: TRBV5-1
CDR3: CASSLGTILDTIYF
DNA: TGCGCCAGCAGCTTAGGGACAATTTTAGACACCATATATTTT

D: .
size: .
J: TRBJ1-2
V: TRBV5-1
CDR3: CASSLDTNYGYTF
DNA: TGCGCCAGCAGCTTGGACACTAACTATGGCTACACCTTC

D: TRBD1
size: .
J: TRBJ2-5
V: TRBV4-1
CDR3: CASSQDDGTGGQETQYF
DNA: TGCGCCAGCAGCCAAGATGACGGGACAGGGGGACAAGAGACCCAGTACTTC

D: .
size: .
J: TRBJ1-4
V: TRBV30
CDR3: CAWSVHGKLFF
DNA: TGTGCCTGGAGTGTACACGGGAAACTGTTTTTT

D: TRBD1
size: .
J: TRBJ1-2
V: TRBV12-5
CDR3: CASGLVQGGTYGYTF
DNA: TGTGCTAGTGGTTTGGTACAGGGGGGGACCTATGGCTACACCTTC